Described below is a single T cell receptor (beta chain) sequence and its context. This sample was taken from a study of blood T cell repertoires in COVID-19. The overall study: Both acute and convalescent COVID-19 samples were obtained from the United States, Italy and Spain. From T cells, B-cell-depleted T cells, or PBMCs came the material, which was cDNA or gDNA.

As processed by the authors: Using reference gene primer amplification, nucleated cell counts were estimated. The assay was immunoSEQ multiplex PCR, and TCRdb's table has in-frame clones only and misses some. V and J calls and clone size are copied from that table; D and trimming were computed from the DNA. The top ten hold under 5.5% of the sample, which has about 95,000 clones, roughly 79% seen once. This CDR3 comprises 14 residues. The V segment lost 5 bases and the J segment 3 bases; nucleotides outside the gene matches: 5. Germline V gene lookup returns CDR1 MNHEY and CDR2 SVGAGI. The rearrangement uses TRBV6-5 and TRBJ1-1; 8 nucleotides match TRBD1. Sequenced: peripheral blood. The sequence came from an elderly man with COVID-19, enrolled during active disease. The CDR3 loop reads CASSQTGDHTEAFF. The CDR3 coding sequence is TGTGCCAGCAGTCAGACAGGGGATCACACTGAAGCTTTCTTT.